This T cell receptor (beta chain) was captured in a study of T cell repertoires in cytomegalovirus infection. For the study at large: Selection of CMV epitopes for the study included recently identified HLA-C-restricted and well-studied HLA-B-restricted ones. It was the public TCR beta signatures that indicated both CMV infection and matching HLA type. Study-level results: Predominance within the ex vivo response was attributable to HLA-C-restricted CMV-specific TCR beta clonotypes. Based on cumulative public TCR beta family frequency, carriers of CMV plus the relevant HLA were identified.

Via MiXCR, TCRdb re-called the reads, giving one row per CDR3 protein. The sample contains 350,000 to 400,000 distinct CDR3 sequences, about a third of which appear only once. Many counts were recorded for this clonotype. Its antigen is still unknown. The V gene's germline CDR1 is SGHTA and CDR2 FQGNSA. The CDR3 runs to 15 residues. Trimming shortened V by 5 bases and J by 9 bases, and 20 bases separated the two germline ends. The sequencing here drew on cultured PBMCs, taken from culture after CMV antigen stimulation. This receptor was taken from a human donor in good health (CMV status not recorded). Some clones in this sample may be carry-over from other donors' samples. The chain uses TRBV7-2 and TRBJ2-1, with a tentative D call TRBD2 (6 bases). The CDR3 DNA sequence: TGTGCCAGCAGCAAAGGACTAACCGGGAGAGGTGAGCAGTTCTTC. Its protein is CASSKGLTGRGEQFF.